This TCR beta chain was sequenced for a study of cytomegalovirus exposure and HLA in healthy donors. For the study at large: The roughly 110 validation repertoires used the same platform as the 600 to 750 first-cohort repertoires (as reported by a later analysis).

From germline, CDR1 is MGHRA and CDR2 YSYEKL. Trimming at V came to 0 bases and at J to 3 bases, leaving 19 bases not matched to a gene. The CDR3 totals 22 residues. The method was immunoSEQ multiplex PCR; TCRdb's version includes in-frame clones alone and lacks a portion of them. The sample shows under 80,000 clones, approximately 94% of them seen only once. The receptor's source is a young woman in good health and CMV-seropositive. The sample comprised PBMCs. This chain connects TRBV4-1 to TRBJ2-2, with 10 nucleotides matching TRBD2. For the CDR3, the DNA is TGCGCCAGCAGCCAAGAGGGGTTTTTATCGAGCGGGGGGGCGGGGTACACCGGGGAGCTGTTTTTT. This codes for CASSQEGFLSSGGAGYTGELFF.